This T cell receptor beta chain was observed in a study of cytomegalovirus exposure and HLA in healthy donors. Study conclusions and caveats: Cytomegalovirus association was assigned to more than 150 TCR beta chains. Rare TCR sequences predominated, though certain public TCRs were found in many donors.

Vbeta (60) and Jbeta (13) primers were used in the PCR. Method: immunoSEQ multiplex PCR; TCRdb's copy keeps in-frame clones and lacks some. The table shows 75,000 to 100,000 clones, with 73% occurring only once. Regarding this clone: What it binds is not known.

In germline, CDR1 is SGHRS, CDR2 YFSETQ. Trimming took 4 bases from V and 3 from J, leaving 13 bases between them. The CDR3 runs 15 residues. Source material: PBMCs. The TCR comes from a man between 40 and 49 years old in good health and CMV-seronegative. The chain uses TRBV5-1 and TRBJ1-4; D is perhaps TRBD1 (6 bases). Here the CDR3 DNA reads TGCGCCAGCAGCGGACAGCCTTCCCCTAATGAAAAACTGTTTTTT. Translated, it gives CASSGQPSPNEKLFF.